This TCR beta chain emerged from a study of patients and donors after allogeneic stem cell transplantation. One entry per CDR3 protein results from TCRdb running MiXCR on the RT-PCR reads. The data hold 400,000 to 500,000 distinct CDR3 sequences, with 16% observed a single time. Germline assignment: CDR1 LNHNV and CDR2 YYDKDF (reference sequence). CDR3 size: 12 residues. Trimming removed 0 bases at V and 8 bases at J, with 4 bases between. This clonotype turned up a few times. The chain has TRBV15 and TRBJ1-4; D gene ambiguous. Sequenced: blood, either unsorted or a sorted T cell fraction (not recorded which). The clonotype originates from a human donor who was either an allogeneic HSCT recipient or a stem cell or donor lymphocyte infusion donor (not recorded which). It is not recorded whose cells these are; they may come from a transplant donor. The CDR3 spells CATSRDSEKLFF. The CDR3 nucleotides read TGTGCCACCAGCAGAGATTCAGAAAAACTGTTTTTT.